These 31 T cell receptor beta chains were all obtained from the same sample, sequenced in a study of T cell responses to AZD1222 COVID-19 vaccine. The data were produced by immunoSEQ multiplex PCR, yet TCRdb's version contains in-frame clones alone and is incomplete. There are about 120,000 clones in the sample; approximately 90% occur only once, and 8% to 9.5% lies in the top ten. The sample was peripheral blood, taken on day 0 of AZD1222 vaccination. Receptors originate from an adult in good health.

The rearrangement joins TRBV2 to TRBJ1-1; maybe TRBD1 (6 bases). CDR1 SNHLY and CDR2 FYNNEI come from the germline V gene. Trimming stripped 8 bases from V and 0 bases from J, with 16 bases between. The CDR3 covers 15 residues. As DNA, the CDR3 is TGTGCCAGCGGACCGGGGGCAGTATTGAACACTGAAGCTTTCTTT. It is translated as CASGPGAVLNTEAFF.

The chain recombines TRBV27 with TRBJ2-3; 7 bases agree with TRBD2. The germline CDR1 and CDR2 sequences are MNHEY and SMNVEV (reference sequence). The CDR3 extends over 17 amino acids. Trimming took 5 bases from V and 2 from J; bases not matched to a gene: 13. The CDR3 reads CASSPITGLEHTDTQYF. The DNA of the CDR3 is TGTGCCAGCAGTCCCATAACCGGACTAGAGCACACAGATACGCAGTATTTT.

The rearrangement links TRBV4-2 to TRBJ2-5; D might be TRBD2 (6 bases). V lost 2 bases, J lost 5 bases, and 12 bases lay in between. This CDR3 is 14 amino acids long. Germline loops: CDR1 LGHNA, CDR2 YNFKEQ. For the CDR3, the DNA is TGTGCCAGCAGCCAACGCCTTCGGGGGGAGACCCAGTACTTC. It is translated as CASSQRLRGETQYF.

The chain carries TRBV7-8 and TRBJ1-4; possible D gene TRBD1, 5 bases. Germline V gives CDR1 SGHVS, CDR2 FQNEAQ. V was cut by 5 bases and J by 7 bases, with 17 bases left in between. This CDR3 spans 15 amino acids. CDR3 nucleotides: TGTGCCAGCAGCCCACGAGAGGGGTGGGGTGAAAAACTGTTTTTT. Its translation is CASSPREGWGEKLFF.

The chain joins TRBV24-1 to TRBJ1-5; D is unclear. The V end lost 4 bases, the J end lost 7 bases, and 13 bases lay between the germline ends. Germline lookup yields CDR1 KGHDR and CDR2 SFDVKD. The CDR3 loop spans 14 amino acids. Written as DNA, the CDR3 is TGTGCCACCAGTGACCCCACGTTTACCCAGCCCCAGCATTTT. The encoded protein is CATSDPTFTQPQHF.

V and J are TRBV20-1 and TRBJ1-4, with no clear D. This CDR3 comprises 13 residues. V lost 3 bases, J lost 0 bases, and 5 bases lay in between. Looked up from germline, CDR1 is DFQATT and CDR2 is SNEGSKA (reference sequence). CDR3 residues: CSASTATNEKLFF. The CDR3 nucleotides read TGCAGTGCTAGTACAGCAACTAATGAAAAACTGTTTTTT.

The V call is TRBV4-1, the J call TRBJ2-1, with D unclear. Trimming took off 5 bases at V and 0 bases at J, with 14 bases between the two ends. The germline gives CDR1 MGHRA, CDR2 YSYEKL. CDR3 length: 16 amino acids. CDR3 DNA sequence: TGCGCCAGCAGCTCCCGGGCTGGAACCTCCTACAATGAGCAGTTCTTC. It specifies CASSSRAGTSYNEQFF.

This chain links TRBV5-5 with TRBJ1-1; no clear D gene. Per the germline V gene, CDR1 is SGHKS and CDR2 is YYEKEE (reference sequence). This CDR3 contains 11 residues. V was shortened by 2 bases and J by 2 bases, with 1 base between the two germline ends. CDR3 amino acids: CASSLNTEAFF. The CDR3, as DNA: TGTGCCAGCAGCTTAAACACTGAAGCTTTCTTT.

The chain employs TRBV28 and TRBJ1-1; a weak D match, TRBD1 (6 bases). The germline V gene has CDR1 MDHEN and CDR2 SYDVKM. With 7 bases removed from V and 0 bases from J, the gap between germline ends came to 9 bases. The CDR3 is 13 amino acids. CDR3 region: CASKRTVNTEAFF. DNA for the CDR3: TGTGCCAGCAAACGGACAGTGAACACTGAAGCTTTCTTT.

This clone came up once. The rearrangement joins TRBV6-5 to TRBJ2-7, with 11 bases lining up with TRBD2. Germline CDR1 and CDR2: MNHEY and SVGAGI. The CDR3 length is 15 residues. Unmatched junction bases numbered 12, after V lost 10 bases and J lost 4 bases. CDR3 loop: CAILPYLAGGYEQYF. The DNA of the CDR3 is TGTGCCATCCTACCGTATCTAGCGGGAGGATACGAGCAGTACTTC.

The chain uses TRBV29-1 and TRBJ2-7; tentative D call: TRBD1 (6 bases). Germline CDR1 is SQVTM and CDR2 is ANQGSEA. V was cut by 6 bases and J by 3 bases, with 9 bases left in between. The CDR3 sequence is 11 residues long. The CDR3 region has the DNA TGCAGCGTAACCAGGGGCTACGAGCAGTACTTC. Its protein product is CSVTRGYEQYF.

This sequence joins TRBV5-1 and TRBJ1-4; a possible D gene is TRBD1 (6 bases). Trimming cost V 1 base and J 0 bases, with 7 bases left between them. This CDR3 comprises 15 residues. Germline CDR1 and CDR2: SGHRS and YFSETQ. The CDR3 sequence: CASSLTGTTNEKLFF. The CDR3, as DNA: TGCGCCAGCAGCTTGACAGGGACAACTAATGAAAAACTGTTTTTT.

The chain recombines TRBV18 with TRBJ1-3; TRBD1 matches at 10 bases. V lost 3 bases to trimming and J lost 7 bases; unmatched junction nucleotides: 12. The germline V gene has CDR1 KGHSH and CDR2 LQKENI. CDR3 length equals 17 residues. This chain's CDR3 is CASSPSGTGVSRNTIYF. CDR3 nucleotides: TGTGCCAGCTCACCGTCCGGGACAGGGGTGTCGCGGAACACCATATATTTT.

This clone was observed once. V and J are TRBV24-1 and TRBJ2-1; TRBD1 aligns across 8 bases. Trimming removed 0 bases from V and 8 bases from J; junction bases left unmatched: 5. The germline CDR1 and CDR2 sequences are KGHDR and SFDVKD. The CDR3 spans 15 residues. Here the CDR3 reads CATSDLVTGVDEQFF. The CDR3 bases are TGTGCCACCAGTGATTTGGTGACAGGGGTGGATGAGCAGTTCTTC.

The chain recombines TRBV28 with TRBJ1-2, with 7 bases identical to TRBD1. Germline-derived CDR1 and CDR2 are MDHEN and SYDVKM. The CDR3 has 14 residues. After removal of 6 bases from V and 4 bases from J, the junction contained 8 bases not matched to a gene. The DNA of the CDR3 is TGTGCCAGCAGGGTTGGACAGGTATTCTATGGCTACACCTTC. It is translated as CASRVGQVFYGYTF.

This clone was counted between two and nine times. Other DNA sequences in this specimen translate into the identical CDR3. V is TRBV10-3 and J is TRBJ1-4; D perhaps matches TRBD1 (6 bases). The CDR3 extends over 14 amino acids. Germline loops: CDR1 ENHRY, CDR2 SYGVKD. Trimming cost V 2 bases and J 2 bases, with 6 bases left between them. CDR3 nucleotides: TGTGCCATCAGTGAGACAGGGACTAATGAAAAACTGTTTTTT. Protein sequence: CAISETGTNEKLFF.

This rearrangement joins TRBV2 to TRBJ1-5; D possibly corresponds to TRBD1 (5 bases). Germline CDR1 reads SNHLY; CDR2 reads FYNNEI. The ends were cut back, 8 bases at V and 3 bases at J, with 11 bases in the middle. The CDR3 runs to 13 residues. The CDR3 sequence: CASGGGINQPQHF. The CDR3 nucleotides read TGTGCCAGCGGGGGGGGGATCAATCAGCCCCAGCATTTT.

The chain carries TRBV5-4 and TRBJ2-5, with D unresolved. V lost 4 bases to trimming and J lost 1 base, with 11 bases between them. CDR1 is SGHNT, CDR2 YYREEE, per germline (reference sequence). CDR3 length equals 14 residues. CDR3 nucleotide sequence: TGTGCCAGCAGCAACGGTGGGGTCCAAGAGACCCAGTACTTC. Encoded protein: CASSNGGVQETQYF.

The genes are TRBV13 and TRBJ1-2; 7 positions match TRBD1. This CDR3 region has 13 residues. V gave up 5 bases and J gave up 4 bases; unmatched junction bases: 4. Germline CDR1 PRHDT, CDR2 FYEKMQ (reference sequence). Here the CDR3 reads CASSRTGTYGYTF. The CDR3, as DNA: TGTGCCAGCAGCCGGACAGGTACCTATGGCTACACCTTC.

The chain recombines TRBV11-2 with TRBJ1-5, with D perhaps matching TRBD1 (5 bases). The CDR3 has 13 amino acids. Looked up from germline, CDR1 is SGHAT and CDR2 is FQNNGV. With 5 bases removed from V and 3 bases from J, the gap between germline ends came to 8 bases. CDR3 sequence (DNA): TGTGCCAGCAGCCTGACAGACAATCAGCCCCAGCATTTT. Amino acids: CASSLTDNQPQHF.

This clone has more than one count but fewer than ten. The CDR3 here is CASGSQRAPSTDTQYF. CDR3 in DNA: TGTGCTAGTGGTTCCCAGAGGGCCCCAAGCACAGATACGCAGTATTTT. The chain couples TRBV12-5 to TRBJ2-3; tentatively, D is TRBD2 (5 bases). The V end lost 4 bases, the J end lost 0 bases, and 14 bases lay between the germline ends. The CDR3 is 16 amino acids. Germline V gene lookup returns CDR1 LGHNT and CDR2 FRNRAP.

The gene calls are TRBV11-2 and TRBJ2-7, with D uncertain. The germline V gene encodes CDR1 SGHAT and CDR2 FQNNGV. The CDR3 contains 14 residues. V was trimmed by 5 bases and J by 1 base, leaving 12 bases between them. CDR3 sequence: CASSPRGSSYEQYF. Here the CDR3 DNA reads TGTGCCAGCAGCCCTCGAGGCAGTTCCTACGAGCAGTACTTC.

J is TRBJ2-5 and V is TRBV7-9, with TRBD1 matching 9 bases. This CDR3 is 16 amino acids long. CDR1 SEHNR and CDR2 FQNEAQ come from the germline V gene (reference sequence). The J segment lost 5 bases and the V segment lost 5 bases, leaving 12 bases of the junction unmatched. CDR3 sequence (DNA): TGTGCCAGCAGCCCGACCGGGACAGGGTGGACGGAGACCCAGTACTTC. Translating it yields CASSPTGTGWTETQYF.

The chain is built from TRBV7-9 and TRBJ1-2, with D tentatively TRBD1 (6 bases). The CDR3 has 17 amino acids. Trimming left V 5 bases short and J 0 bases short, with 19 bases between. Looked up from germline, CDR1 is SEHNR and CDR2 is FQNEAQ (reference sequence). CDR3 sequence: CASSQRPQGRANYGYTF. CDR3 nucleotides: TGTGCCAGCAGCCAAAGGCCCCAGGGGCGAGCTAACTATGGCTACACCTTC.

The rearrangement joins TRBV3-1 (or the pseudogene TRBV3-2) to TRBJ1-2; maybe TRBD1 (6 bases). V was pared by 0 bases and J by 4 bases, with 15 bases between. The germline CDR1 and CDR2 sequences are LGHDT and YNNKEL (reference sequence). The length of the CDR3 is 16 residues. The CDR3 DNA sequence: TGTGCCAGCAGCCAAGATTTGCGGGGGCTCGGCTATGGCTACACCTTC. The encoded protein is CASSQDLRGLGYGYTF.

The CDR3 region has the DNA TGTGCCAGCAGCTTGGTTTACGACTATGGCTACACCTTC. Its translation: CASSLVYDYGYTF. The chain recombines TRBV5-6 with TRBJ1-2; D is unresolved. The V end was cut by 0 bases, the J end by 3 bases, with 6 bases between. The CDR3 is 13 amino acids. Germline values: CDR1 SGHDT, CDR2 YYEEEE.

The chain is built from TRBV5-1 and TRBJ2-1, with 16 bases lining up with TRBD2. CDR3 length: 16 amino acids. The junction had 6 bases not matched to a gene; V was cut back by 2 bases and J by 10 bases. Germline lookup yields CDR1 SGHRS and CDR2 YFSETQ. The CDR3 coding sequence is TGCGCCAGCAGCTTAGGGACTAGCGGGAGGGTAGGGGAGCAGTTCTTC. It translates to CASSLGTSGRVGEQFF.

The genes are TRBV7-3 and TRBJ1-3; D is possibly TRBD1 (5 bases). The CDR3 is made up of 12 amino acids. Germline CDR1 is SGHTA and CDR2 is FQGTGA. V dropped 8 bases and J dropped 8 bases, with 13 bases sitting between them. In nucleotides, the CDR3 is TGTGCCAGCGGATATGGGGGGGACACCATATATTTT. This sequence encodes CASGYGGDTIYF.

The chain joins TRBV28 to TRBJ2-1; the match to TRBD2 covers 10 bases. CDR3 length: 15 residues. The V segment lost 5 bases and the J segment 4 bases; nucleotides outside the gene matches: 5. Germline V gene sequence: CDR1 MDHEN, CDR2 SYDVKM. The CDR3 sequence is CASSPLAGRYNEQFF. Here the CDR3 DNA reads TGTGCCAGCAGTCCACTAGCGGGACGGTACAATGAGCAGTTCTTC.

V usage is TRBV5-6 and J usage is TRBJ2-1; no reliable D call. In germline, CDR1 is SGHDT, CDR2 YYEEEE. With 4 bases removed from V and 2 bases from J, the gap between germline ends came to 10 bases. This CDR3 has 14 amino acids. CDR3 in amino acids: CASSLLRAYNEQFF. CDR3 nucleotide sequence: TGTGCCAGCAGCCTTTTAAGGGCCTACAATGAGCAGTTCTTC.

This chain uses TRBV18 with TRBJ1-1; TRBD1 agrees at 7 bases. Germline loops: CDR1 KGHSH, CDR2 LQKENI. V was pared by 6 bases and J by 1 base, with 2 bases of the junction left unmatched. This CDR3 is built from 13 residues. CDR3 DNA: TGTGCCAGCTCGGGGACAGCGAACACTGAAGCTTTCTTT. Translating it yields CASSGTANTEAFF.